These 6 T cell receptor beta chains share one sample of origin, sequenced in a study of blood T cell repertoires in COVID-19. Here immunoSEQ multiplex PCR was the method, and the copy in TCRdb shows in-frame clones only, minus some. The data contain 310,000 or so clones, around nine tenths of them singletons. The source material was PBMCs or T cells enriched from blood (not recorded which). The receptors shown here come from a woman in her twenties or thirties who had recovered from COVID-19.

The chain recombines TRBV12-5 with TRBJ1-1; D is possibly TRBD1 (6 bases). With 6 bases removed from V and 4 bases from J, the gap between germline ends came to 9 bases. Germline V gene sequence: CDR1 LGHNT, CDR2 FRNRAP. The CDR3 sequence is 12 residues long. The CDR3 loop is CASGQGSTEAFF. The CDR3 DNA follows: TGTGCTAGTGGGCAGGGGTCCACTGAAGCTTTCTTT.

V is TRBV7-4 and J is TRBJ1-5, with a possible D match to TRBD1 (5 bases). The CDR3 covers 15 residues. Trimming stripped 7 bases from V and 0 bases from J, with 13 bases between. Germline V CDR1 and CDR2: SGHVT, SQSDAQ. The CDR3 region is CASTHRRDSNQPQHF. CDR3 DNA sequence: TGTGCCAGCACTCACAGGCGAGATAGCAATCAGCCCCAGCATTTT.

This clone was picked up one time. The chain employs TRBV3-1 (or the pseudogene TRBV3-2) and TRBJ1-1; 7 nucleotides align to TRBD1. V was pared by 10 bases and J by 2 bases, with 4 bases of the junction left unmatched. Germline lookup yields CDR1 LGHDT and CDR2 YNNKEL (reference sequence). The CDR3 loop spans 12 amino acids. The CDR3 loop is CATGTANTEAFF. CDR3 bases: TGTGCCACCGGGACAGCTAACACTGAAGCTTTCTTT.

This chain connects TRBV4-1 to TRBJ1-5; no clear D gene. CDR3 length equals 15 residues. Germline values: CDR1 MGHRA, CDR2 YSYEKL. Trimming removed 4 bases at V and 0 bases at J, with 10 bases between. CDR3 protein: CASSPTENSNQPQHF. For the CDR3, the DNA is TGCGCCAGCAGCCCAACTGAGAATAGCAATCAGCCCCAGCATTTT.

V gene TRBV19 combines with J gene TRBJ1-5; D might be TRBD1 (5 bases). V was pared by 3 bases and J by 6 bases, with 18 bases between. CDR3 length: 16 residues. The germline V gene encodes CDR1 LNHDA and CDR2 SQIVND (reference sequence). The CDR3 loop is CASSIVVRSGGQPQHF. As DNA, the CDR3 is TGTGCCAGTAGTATCGTCGTCAGGTCCGGGGGTCAGCCCCAGCATTTT.

This clone showed up just once. The V gene is TRBV6-5, the J gene TRBJ1-3; D gene unclear. The CDR3 contains 16 residues. Trimming stripped 2 bases from V and 1 base from J, with 12 bases between. Germline V gene lookup returns CDR1 MNHEY and CDR2 SVGAGI. The CDR3 spells CASSYTPFVSGNTIYF. CDR3 sequence (DNA): TGTGCCAGCAGTTACACACCATTTGTTTCTGGAAACACCATATATTTT.